Below, 32 T cell receptor beta chains from the same sample are listed, as sequenced in a study of control samples from healthy donors and cancer patients. The repertoire was sequenced with immunoSEQ multiplex PCR; TCRdb's copy has only in-frame clones and lacks some. The data hold more than 100,000 clones, with just over 90% observed a single time. The material sequenced was blood. The origin of the receptors is a woman younger than 30 in good health.

The chain links TRBV18 to TRBJ2-6; no definite D call. Trimming removed 2 bases at V and 4 bases at J, with 9 bases between. Germline V gene data show CDR1 as KGHSH and CDR2 as LQKENI. The CDR3 has 15 residues. The DNA for the CDR3 is TGTGCCAGCTCACCAGGGTTTGGAGGGGCCAACGTCCTGACTTTC. Residues: CASSPGFGGANVLTF.

The V call is TRBV18, the J call TRBJ2-2; unclear D gene. There are 13 residues in the CDR3. The germline V gene encodes CDR1 KGHSH and CDR2 LQKENI. Trimming cost V 8 bases and J 4 bases, with 11 bases left between them. CDR3 sequence: CASPLSSTGELFF. The CDR3 bases are TGTGCCAGCCCACTCTCCAGCACCGGGGAGCTGTTTTTT.

The CDR3 protein is CASSPGRSPLHF. As DNA, the CDR3 is TGTGCCAGCAGCCCAGGGAGATCACCCCTCCACTTT. The chain uses TRBV7-8 and TRBJ1-6; TRBD1 is a possible D gene (5 bases). V lost 5 bases and J lost 10, with 9 bases in between. The CDR3 consists of 12 residues. Looked up from germline, CDR1 is SGHVS and CDR2 is FQNEAQ.

The chain joins TRBV5-4 to TRBJ1-3; 11 bases are shared with TRBD1. The V gene end was trimmed by 4 bases and the J gene end by 4 bases; junction bases not matched to a gene: 4. This CDR3 region has 15 residues. Germline CDR1 reads SGHNT; CDR2 reads YYREEE (reference sequence). CDR3 nucleotide sequence: TGTGCCAGCAGCCGGGGACAGGGGGTAGGAAACACCATATATTTT. It yields the protein CASSRGQGVGNTIYF.

The V gene is TRBV5-1, the J gene TRBJ2-7; D tentatively reads TRBD1 or TRBD2 (5 bases each). CDR1 is SGHRS, CDR2 YFSETQ, per germline. V was clipped by 4 bases and J by 2 bases, with 19 bases between them. The CDR3 covers 16 residues. The CDR3: CASSPIPQGPTYEQYF. The CDR3 DNA follows: TGCGCCAGCAGCCCCATCCCCCAGGGACCTACCTACGAGCAGTACTTC.

This chain connects TRBV19 to TRBJ2-7, with a tentative D call TRBD1 (6 bases). The V and J ends lost 5 bases and 3 bases respectively, with 14 bases between them. Germline CDR1 and CDR2: LNHDA and SQIVND (reference sequence). CDR3 length equals 14 residues. The CDR3 loop reads CASSQGPTYYEQYF. CDR3 nucleotides: TGTGCCAGTAGTCAGGGGCCTACTTACTACGAGCAGTACTTC.

This chain connects TRBV19 to TRBJ1-6; D remains unclear. The germline V gene has CDR1 LNHDA and CDR2 SQIVND (reference sequence). V was trimmed by 9 bases and J by 7 bases, leaving 7 bases between them. This CDR3 region has 11 residues. CDR3 residues: CASGMNSPLHF. The CDR3 region has the DNA TGTGCCAGCGGCATGAATTCACCCCTCCACTTT.

V gene TRBV18 combines with J gene TRBJ1-1, with no clear D. CDR1 and CDR2 from the germline V gene are KGHSH and LQKENI. Trimming shortened V by 2 bases and J by 3 bases, and 7 bases separated the two germline ends. This CDR3 has 13 amino acids. The CDR3 nucleotides are TGTGCCAGCTCACCATCCAGGCACACTGAAGCTTTCTTT. It yields the protein CASSPSRHTEAFF.

In this sample, this clone turned up a few times. The V call is TRBV6-4, the J call TRBJ2-1, with TRBD2 matching 8 bases. The CDR3 consists of 16 residues. V gave up 3 bases and J gave up 1 base; unmatched junction bases: 5. Germline values: CDR1 MRHNA, CDR2 SNTAGT. The DNA for the CDR3 is TGTGCCAGCAGTGAGCGGGAGGCTTGGTCCTACAATGAGCAGTTCTTC. Translating it yields CASSEREAWSYNEQFF.

The chain uses TRBV5-6 and TRBJ1-2, with 7 bases matching TRBD1. Germline assignment: CDR1 SGHDT and CDR2 YYEEEE. The CDR3 spans 15 residues. After removal of 2 bases from V and 8 bases from J, the junction contained 12 bases not matched to a gene. The CDR3 sequence is CASSFAGTALEGYTF. Written as DNA, the CDR3 is TGTGCCAGCAGCTTCGCCGGGACAGCACTTGAGGGCTACACCTTC.

V gene TRBV14 combines with J gene TRBJ2-3, with D unclear. The CDR3 is 17 amino acids. Germline V gene lookup returns CDR1 SGHDN and CDR2 FVKESK. The ends were cut back, 1 base at V and 1 base at J, with 15 bases in the middle. The CDR3 DNA reads TGTGCCAGCAGCCAAGTCCAAGATTTTTACGGCACAGATACGCAGTATTTT. Protein: CASSQVQDFYGTDTQYF.

The chain joins TRBV5-1 to TRBJ2-7, with TRBD2 matching 9 bases. The CDR3 has 16 amino acids. Germline values: CDR1 SGHRS, CDR2 YFSETQ. Trimming at V came to 0 bases and at J to 6 bases, leaving 10 bases not matched to a gene. For the CDR3, the DNA is TGCGCCAGCAGCTTGGATTATGCGGGAGGGCCCTCCGAGCAGTACTTC. Translation gives CASSLDYAGGPSEQYF. The whole variable domain, filled in from reference TRBV5-1 and TRBJ2-7, reads KAGVTQTPRYLIKTRGQQVTLSCSPISGHRSVSWYQQTPGQGLQFLFEYFSETQRNKGNFPGRFSGRQFSNSRSEMNVSTLELGDSALYLCASSLDYAGGPSEQYFGPGTRLTVT.

The chain carries TRBV28 and TRBJ2-2; TRBD2 agrees at 11 bases. The CDR3 runs 16 residues. With 4 bases clipped from V and 5 bases from J, the junction kept 6 bases outside the gene matches. Per germline, CDR1 MDHEN and CDR2 SYDVKM. The CDR3 sequence is CASSSFASGRTGELFF. The CDR3 nucleotides read TGTGCCAGCAGTTCGTTTGCTAGCGGGAGGACCGGGGAGCTGTTTTTT.

This chain joins TRBV2 and TRBJ2-6; perhaps TRBD2 as D (5 bases). Germline V gene lookup returns CDR1 SNHLY and CDR2 FYNNEI. This CDR3 has 18 residues. V was trimmed by 5 bases and J by 0 bases, leaving 17 bases between them. As DNA, the CDR3 is TGTGCCAGCAGTACCCGCCCGGACTTCTCCTCTGGGGCCAACGTCCTGACTTTC. It is translated as CASSTRPDFSSGANVLTF.

This chain joins TRBV18 and TRBJ2-1; D not resolved. This CDR3 region has 15 residues. Trimming removed 0 bases at V and 10 bases at J, with 16 bases between. Germline-derived CDR1 and CDR2 are KGHSH and LQKENI. CDR3 coding DNA: TGTGCCAGCTCACCACCGGTATCTGGAGCGCCCGAGCAGTTCTTC. Encoded protein: CASSPPVSGAPEQFF. The complete variable domain, with remaining parts taken from reference TRBV18 and TRBJ2-1, reads NAGVMQNPRHLVRRRGQEARLRCSPMKGHSHVYWYRQLPEEGLKFMVYLQKENIIDESGMPKERFSAEFPKEGPSILRIQQVVRGDSAAYFCASSPPVSGAPEQFFGPGTRLTVL.

With regard to this clone: The same CDR3 is also encoded by other DNA sequences in this sample. The genes are TRBV5-1 and TRBJ1-6; possible D gene TRBD1, 5 bases. V lost 0 bases to trimming and J lost 5 bases, with 9 bases between them. The CDR3 loop spans 15 amino acids. Germline values: CDR1 SGHRS, CDR2 YFSETQ. Here the CDR3 reads CASSLAGQDNSPLHF. CDR3 nucleotide sequence: TGCGCCAGCAGCTTGGCGGGGCAGGATAATTCACCCCTCCACTTT.

To note about this clone: The junction departs from germline at one end; a sequencing error may be responsible. The V gene is TRBV7-8, the J gene TRBJ2-1; D is uncertain. Germline V gives CDR1 SGHVS, CDR2 FQNEAQ. This CDR3 is 13 amino acids long. Here the CDR3 reads CAGSLIGYNEQFF. CDR3 DNA: TGTGCCGGCAGCTTAATTGGTTACAATGAGCAGTTCTTC. The full variable domain, rest sourced from reference TRBV7-8 and TRBJ2-1, is GAGVSQSPRYKVAKRGQDVALRCDPISGHVSLFWYQQALGQGPEFLTYFQNEAQLDKSGLPSDRFFAERPEGSVSTLKIQRTQQEDSAVYLCAGSLIGYNEQFFGPGTRLTVL.

The chain has TRBV7-2 and TRBJ2-7, with D hard to call. The CDR3 spans 12 residues. Trimming cost V 3 bases and J 2 bases, with 5 bases left between them. From germline, CDR1 is SGHTA and CDR2 FQGNSA. The CDR3 region has the DNA TGTGCCAGCAGCTTTCAGCCCTACGAGCAGTACTTC. Translating it yields CASSFQPYEQYF. The full variable domain, in which reference TRBV7-2 and TRBJ2-7 provide the parts outside the CDR3, is GAGVSQSPSNKVTEKGKDVELRCDPISGHTALYWYRQSLGQGLEFLIYFQGNSAPDKSGLPSDRFSAERTGGSVSTLTIQRTQQEDSAVYLCASSFQPYEQYFGPGTRLTVT.

The rearrangement joins TRBV6-5 to TRBJ2-5, with D perhaps matching TRBD1 or TRBD2 (5 bases each). The V gene lost 7 bases and the J gene lost 2 bases, with 14 bases spanning the gap. The CDR3 has 14 amino acids. Germline lookup yields CDR1 MNHEY and CDR2 SVGAGI. The CDR3 DNA sequence: TGTGCCAGCACAGGGACGGCGACGCAAGAGACCCAGTACTTC. This gives the protein CASTGTATQETQYF.

The chain joins TRBV9 to TRBJ2-1; 9 bases are a match to TRBD2. Unmatched junction bases numbered 6, after V lost 4 bases and J lost 1 base. Germline V gene sequence: CDR1 SGDLS, CDR2 YYNGEE. CDR3 length: 16 amino acids. CDR3 amino acids: CASSHPTSGSYNEQFF. The DNA for the CDR3 is TGTGCCAGCAGCCACCCAACTAGCGGGTCCTACAATGAGCAGTTCTTC.

The table lists this clone with a count of one. This sequence joins TRBV15 and TRBJ1-2, with 10 bases matching TRBD1. The V and J ends lost 0 bases and 4 bases, in that order; junction bases with no gene match: 8. CDR3 size: 17 residues. Germline V gene lookup returns CDR1 LNHNV and CDR2 YYDKDF (reference sequence). The CDR3 reads CATSREWGQGISYGYTF. The DNA of the CDR3 is TGTGCCACCAGCAGAGAGTGGGGACAGGGGATAAGCTATGGCTACACCTTC.

V usage is TRBV24-1 and J usage is TRBJ2-3; 11 bases agree with TRBD1. The CDR3 extends over 17 amino acids. Germline trimming cut 0 bases from V and 4 bases from J; bases unmatched to any gene: 5. Germline CDR1 is KGHDR and CDR2 is SFDVKD. The CDR3, as DNA: TGTGCCACCAGTGATTTGCATGGACAGGGGGCTGCAGATACGCAGTATTTT. Encoded protein: CATSDLHGQGAADTQYF.

In DNA form, the CDR3 reads TGTGCTAGTGGCCCTGACAGGGCTTTCTATGGCTACACCTTC. Translating it yields CASGPDRAFYGYTF. The chain is built from TRBV12-5 and TRBJ1-2; 7 bases agree with TRBD1. V dropped 6 bases and J dropped 4; count of bases not matched to a gene: 8. This CDR3 has 14 amino acids. Per the germline V gene, CDR1 is LGHNT and CDR2 is FRNRAP.

The J gene is TRBJ2-3, the V gene TRBV7-9; tentative D call: TRBD1 (5 bases). The V and J ends lost 2 bases and 5 bases respectively, with 17 bases between them. This CDR3 has 16 residues. Germline values: CDR1 SEHNR, CDR2 FQNEAQ (reference sequence). The CDR3: CASSLLIAKGKDTQYF. The DNA of the CDR3 is TGTGCCAGCAGCTTACTAATAGCTAAGGGGAAAGATACGCAGTATTTT.

V and J are TRBV7-2 and TRBJ2-2; D remains ambiguous. The V gene lost 4 bases and the J gene lost 7 bases, with 13 bases spanning the gap. The CDR3 consists of 14 residues. Germline CDR1 reads SGHTA; CDR2 reads FQGNSA. CDR3 residues: CASSYDVPYGELFF. The CDR3 DNA is TGTGCCAGCAGCTACGACGTACCCTACGGGGAGCTGTTTTTT.

The chain joins TRBV15 to TRBJ1-5; D not certain. The CDR3 extends over 17 amino acids. The V and J ends lost 3 bases and 0 bases respectively, with 15 bases between them. The germline gives CDR1 LNHNV, CDR2 YYDKDF (reference sequence). Written as DNA, the CDR3 is TGTGCCACCAGCAGGGATCCAGGCTTAGTTAGCAATCAGCCCCAGCATTTT. It specifies CATSRDPGLVSNQPQHF.

The rearrangement joins TRBV25-1 to TRBJ2-7; D may be TRBD1 (5 bases). The CDR3 consists of 16 residues. Germline V lookup: CDR1 MGHDK, CDR2 SYGVNS. Trimming took 1 base from V and 2 from J, leaving 15 bases between them. The CDR3 sequence is CASSESRAGPTYEQYF. The CDR3 DNA follows: TGTGCCAGCAGTGAATCTCGGGCAGGGCCCACCTACGAGCAGTACTTC.

CDR3 nucleotides: TGCGCCAGCAGAACCCACGGGCAGGGGGCGGACTCCTACGAGCAGTACTTC. It codes for CASRTHGQGADSYEQYF. V gene TRBV10-1 combines with J gene TRBJ2-7, with TRBD1 identical over 8 bases. Germline V gene sequence: CDR1 WNHNN, CDR2 SYGVQD (reference sequence). J was trimmed by 0 bases and V by 6 bases; bases with no gene match: 13. There are 17 residues in the CDR3.

The chain combines TRBV7-3 with TRBJ2-3; D perhaps matches TRBD1 (5 bases). CDR3 size: 15 residues. CDR1 and CDR2 from the germline V gene are SGHTA and FQGTGA. V dropped 5 bases and J dropped 2 bases, with 14 bases sitting between them. CDR3 in amino acids: CASSPTQGFTDTQYF. The CDR3 nucleotides are TGTGCCAGCAGCCCGACGCAGGGCTTCACAGATACGCAGTATTTT.

V and J are TRBV6-6 and TRBJ1-1; possibly TRBD1 for D (6 bases). CDR1 and CDR2 from the germline V gene are MNHNY and SVGAGI (reference sequence). Trimming removed 6 bases at V and 4 bases at J, with 21 bases between. This CDR3 region has 16 residues. CDR3 sequence (DNA): TGTGCCAGCAGCGGCGCGGGGGGCGAGATTATCACTGAAGCTTTCTTT. Translation: CASSGAGGEIITEAFF.

This chain connects TRBV19 to TRBJ1-3, with no clear D. CDR1 is LNHDA and CDR2 is SQIVND in the germline V gene (reference sequence). The V end was cut by 2 bases, the J end by 9 bases, with 8 bases between. The CDR3 is 12 residues long. The DNA for the CDR3 is TGTGCCAGTAGTATACTCAGTGGCACCATATATTTT. Translating it yields CASSILSGTIYF.

This chain uses TRBV6-5 with TRBJ2-3; 10 bases line up with TRBD2. Trimming cost V 5 bases and J 3 bases; bases outside gene matches: 5. The length of the CDR3 is 15 residues. Germline V gives CDR1 MNHEY, CDR2 SVGAGI. CDR3 coding DNA: TGTGCCAGCAGTACAGAAGCGGGGGGGACAGATACGCAGTATTTT. Translating gives CASSTEAGGTDTQYF.